This entry describes one T cell receptor beta chain. This record belongs to a study of blood T cell repertoires in COVID-19. Study overall: Specimens from acute and convalescent COVID-19 originated in the United States, Italy and Spain. The analysed material was cDNA or gDNA that came from T cells, B-cell-depleted T cells, or PBMCs.

Germline trimming cut 3 bases from V and 8 bases from J; bases unmatched to any gene: 2. Germline V lookup: CDR1 KGHDR, CDR2 SFDVKD. There are 15 residues in the CDR3. Study processing details: Amplification from reference gene primers served as the basis for estimated nucleated cell counts. TCRdb keeps only in-frame clones here, not all; method: immunoSEQ multiplex PCR. For V, J and clone size, that table is used; D and trimming come from the DNA. In the table there are about 260,000 clones, 91% of which are singletons. Enrollment of patients from Seattle took place during active infection, with longitudinal follow-up.

The clonotype originates from a person between 18 and 30 years old with COVID-19, enrolled during active disease. The chain has TRBV24-1 and TRBJ2-1, with 14 bases identical to TRBD2. The sample consisted of peripheral blood. The CDR3 nucleotides read TGTGCCACCAGTGATCCGGGACTAGCGGGAGATGAGCAGTTCTTC. It is translated as CATSDPGLAGDEQFF.